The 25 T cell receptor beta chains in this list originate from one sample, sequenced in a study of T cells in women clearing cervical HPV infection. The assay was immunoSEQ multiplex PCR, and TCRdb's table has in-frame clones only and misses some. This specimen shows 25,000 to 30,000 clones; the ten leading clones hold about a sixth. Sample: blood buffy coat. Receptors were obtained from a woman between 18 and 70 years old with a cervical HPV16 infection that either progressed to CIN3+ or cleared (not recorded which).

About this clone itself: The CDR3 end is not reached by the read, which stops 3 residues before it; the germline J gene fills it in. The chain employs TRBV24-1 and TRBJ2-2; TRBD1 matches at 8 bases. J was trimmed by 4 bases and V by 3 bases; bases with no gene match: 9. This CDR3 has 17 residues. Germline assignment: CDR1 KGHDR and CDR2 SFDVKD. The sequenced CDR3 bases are TGTGCCACCAGTGATACTGAAAGGACAGGGATCACCGGGGAG. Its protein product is CATSDTERTGITGE. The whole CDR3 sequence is CATSDTERTGITGELFF.

CDR3 amino acids: CASSQEEQGMAGSPLHF. CDR3 DNA (partial): TGTGCCAGCAGCCAAGAAGAACAGGGAATGGCAGGTTCACCC. The chain combines TRBV4-2 with TRBJ1-6; D possibly corresponds to TRBD1 (6 bases). The CDR3 end lies 3 residues beyond the end of the read and is filled in from the germline J gene. Germline CDR1 reads LGHNA; CDR2 reads YNFKEQ. With 0 bases removed from V and 9 bases from J, the gap between germline ends came to 18 bases. The CDR3 has 17 amino acids.

The CDR3: CASSWGGQDGEKLFF. The CDR3 bases that were read are TGTGCCAGCAGCTGGGGGGGGCAGGATGGGGAAAAA. The chain employs TRBV7-2 and TRBJ1-4, with D possibly matching TRBD1 (6 bases). The read gets to within 3 residues of the CDR3 end, and the germline J gene fills in the rest. Germline V gene sequence: CDR1 SGHTA, CDR2 FQGNSA. The V gene lost 4 bases and the J gene lost 8 bases, with 17 bases spanning the gap. CDR3 length: 15 amino acids.

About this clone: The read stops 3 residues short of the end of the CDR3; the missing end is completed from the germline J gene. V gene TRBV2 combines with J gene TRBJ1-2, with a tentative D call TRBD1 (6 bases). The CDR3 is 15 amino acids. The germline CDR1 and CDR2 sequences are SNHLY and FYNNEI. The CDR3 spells CASSDIQGSSMGYTF. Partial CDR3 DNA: TGTGCCAGCAGTGACATACAGGGATCTTCTATGGGC.

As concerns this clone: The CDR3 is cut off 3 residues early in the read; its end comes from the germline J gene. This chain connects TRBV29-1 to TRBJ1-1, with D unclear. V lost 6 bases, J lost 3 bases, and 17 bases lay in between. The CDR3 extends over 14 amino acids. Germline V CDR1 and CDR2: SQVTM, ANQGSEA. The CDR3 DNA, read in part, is TGCAGCGTCGCTGGCAGGAGGTTCGACACTGAA. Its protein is CSVAGRRFDTE. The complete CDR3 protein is CSVAGRRFDTEAFF.

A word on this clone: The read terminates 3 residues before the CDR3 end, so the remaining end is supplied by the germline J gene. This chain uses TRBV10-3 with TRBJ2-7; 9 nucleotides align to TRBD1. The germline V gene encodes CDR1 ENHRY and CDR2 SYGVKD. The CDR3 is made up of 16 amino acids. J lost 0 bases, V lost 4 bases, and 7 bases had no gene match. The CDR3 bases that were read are TGTGCCATCAGTGGACAGGGGGTCCCAAGCTCCTACGAG. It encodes CAISGQGVPSSYE. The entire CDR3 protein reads CAISGQGVPSSYEQYF.

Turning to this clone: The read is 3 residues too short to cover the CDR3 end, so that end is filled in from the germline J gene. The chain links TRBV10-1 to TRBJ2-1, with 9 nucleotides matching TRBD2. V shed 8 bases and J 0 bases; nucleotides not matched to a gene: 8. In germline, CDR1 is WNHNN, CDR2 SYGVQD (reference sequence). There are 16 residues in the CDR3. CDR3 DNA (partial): TGCGCCAGCGGTAGCGGGAGTTCCATCTCCTACAATGAG. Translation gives CASGSGSSISYNE. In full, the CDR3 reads CASGSGSSISYNEQFF.

The CDR3 loop reads CASSFFPGTGSAYEQYF. The sequenced CDR3 bases are TGTGCCAGCAGTTTTTTCCCCGGTACAGGGAGCGCCTACGAG. The chain is built from TRBV12-3 or TRBV12-4 and TRBJ2-7, with D perhaps matching TRBD1 (6 bases). The read is 3 residues too short to cover the CDR3 end, so that end is filled in from the germline J gene. This CDR3 contains 17 residues. Trimming left V 3 bases short and J 2 bases short, with 20 bases between.

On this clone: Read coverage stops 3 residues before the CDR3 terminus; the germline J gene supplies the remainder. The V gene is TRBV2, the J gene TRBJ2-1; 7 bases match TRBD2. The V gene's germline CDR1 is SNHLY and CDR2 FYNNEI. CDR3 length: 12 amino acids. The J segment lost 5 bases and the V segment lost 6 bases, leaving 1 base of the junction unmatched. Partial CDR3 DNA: TGTGCCAGCAGGCTAGCGGACAATGAG. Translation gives CASRLADNE. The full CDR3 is CASRLADNEQFF.

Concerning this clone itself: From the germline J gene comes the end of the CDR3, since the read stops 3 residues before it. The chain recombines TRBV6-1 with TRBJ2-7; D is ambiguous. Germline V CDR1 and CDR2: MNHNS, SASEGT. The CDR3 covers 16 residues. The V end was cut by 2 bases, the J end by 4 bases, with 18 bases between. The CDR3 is CASSETQARPFYEQYF. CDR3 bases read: TGTGCCAGCAGTGAAACGCAGGCGCGCCCTTTTTACGAG.

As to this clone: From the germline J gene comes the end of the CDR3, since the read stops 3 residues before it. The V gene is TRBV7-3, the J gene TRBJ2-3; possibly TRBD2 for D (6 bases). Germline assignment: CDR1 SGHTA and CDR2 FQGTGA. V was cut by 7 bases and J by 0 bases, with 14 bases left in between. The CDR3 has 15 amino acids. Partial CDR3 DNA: TGTGCCAGCAACGTAGGACTATATAGCACAGATACG. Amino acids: CASNVGLYSTDT. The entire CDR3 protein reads CASNVGLYSTDTQYF. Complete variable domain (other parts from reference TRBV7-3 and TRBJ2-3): GAGVSQTPSNKVTEKGKYVELRCDPISGHTALYWYRQSLGQGPEFLIYFQGTGAADDSGLPNDRFFAVRPEGSVSTLKIQRTERGDSAVYLCASNVGLYSTDTQYFGPGTRLTVL.

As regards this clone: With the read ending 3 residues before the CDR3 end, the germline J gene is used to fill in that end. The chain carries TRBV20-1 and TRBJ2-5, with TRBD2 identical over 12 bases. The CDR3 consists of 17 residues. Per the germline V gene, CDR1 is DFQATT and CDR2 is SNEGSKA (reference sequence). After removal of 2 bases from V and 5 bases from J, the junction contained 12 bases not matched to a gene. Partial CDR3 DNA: TGCAGTGCTAGAATCGCGGCTAGCGGGGGGGCCAGGGAGACC. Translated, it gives CSARIAASGGARET. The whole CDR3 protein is CSARIAASGGARETQYF.

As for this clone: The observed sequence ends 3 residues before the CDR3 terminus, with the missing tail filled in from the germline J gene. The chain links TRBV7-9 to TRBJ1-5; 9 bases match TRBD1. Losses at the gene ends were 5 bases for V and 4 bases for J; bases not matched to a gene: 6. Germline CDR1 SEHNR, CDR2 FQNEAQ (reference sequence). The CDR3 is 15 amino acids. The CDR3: CASSQGGTGNQPQHF. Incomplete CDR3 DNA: TGTGCCAGCAGCCAGGGGGGGACAGGGAATCAGCCC.

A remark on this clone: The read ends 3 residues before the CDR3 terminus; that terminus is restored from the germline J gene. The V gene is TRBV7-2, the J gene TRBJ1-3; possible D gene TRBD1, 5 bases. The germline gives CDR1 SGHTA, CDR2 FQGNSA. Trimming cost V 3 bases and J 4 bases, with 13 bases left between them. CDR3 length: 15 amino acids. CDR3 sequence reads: CASSFGGGKGNTIYF. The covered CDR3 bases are TGTGCCAGCAGCTTCGGGGGGGGGAAAGGAAACACC.

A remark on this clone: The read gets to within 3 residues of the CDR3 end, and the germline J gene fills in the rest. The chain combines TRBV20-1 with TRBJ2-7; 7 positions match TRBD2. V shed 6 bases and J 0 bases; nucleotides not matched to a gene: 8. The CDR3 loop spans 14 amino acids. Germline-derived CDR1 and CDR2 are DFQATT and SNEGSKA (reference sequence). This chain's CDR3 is CSAHGGGISYEQYF. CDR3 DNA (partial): TGCAGTGCCCATGGGGGGGGGATCTCCTACGAG.

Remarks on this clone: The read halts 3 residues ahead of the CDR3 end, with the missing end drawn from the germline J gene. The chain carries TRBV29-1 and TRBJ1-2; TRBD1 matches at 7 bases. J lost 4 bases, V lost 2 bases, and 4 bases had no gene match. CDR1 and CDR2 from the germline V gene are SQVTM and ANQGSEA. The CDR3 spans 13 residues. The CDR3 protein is CSVEFGTVYGYTF. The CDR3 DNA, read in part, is TGCAGCGTTGAATTTGGGACAGTCTATGGC.

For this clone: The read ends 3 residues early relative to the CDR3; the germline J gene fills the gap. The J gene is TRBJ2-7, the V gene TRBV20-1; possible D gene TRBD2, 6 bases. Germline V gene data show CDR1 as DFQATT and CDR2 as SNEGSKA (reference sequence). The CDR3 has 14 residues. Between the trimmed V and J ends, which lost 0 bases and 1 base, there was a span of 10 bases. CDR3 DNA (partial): TGCAGTGCTAGAGAGGCGCGGGGATCCTACGAG. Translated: CSAREARGSYE. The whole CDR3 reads CSAREARGSYEQYF.

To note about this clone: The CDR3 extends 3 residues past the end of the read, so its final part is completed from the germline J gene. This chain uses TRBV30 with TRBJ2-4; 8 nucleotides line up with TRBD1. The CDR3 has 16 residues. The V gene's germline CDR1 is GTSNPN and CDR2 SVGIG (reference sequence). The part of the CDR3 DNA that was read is TGTGCCTGGAGCCGAGGGCGGGTTTCAGGGGGCTATGGT. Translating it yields CAWSRGRVSGGYG. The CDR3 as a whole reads CAWSRGRVSGGYGQYF. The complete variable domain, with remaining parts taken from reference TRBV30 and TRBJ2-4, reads SQTIHQWPATLVQPVGSPLSLECTVEGTSNPNLYWYRQAAGRGLQLLFYSVGIGQISSEVPQNLSASRPQDRQFILSSKKLLLSDSGFYLCAWSRGRVSGGYGQYFGAGTRLSVL.

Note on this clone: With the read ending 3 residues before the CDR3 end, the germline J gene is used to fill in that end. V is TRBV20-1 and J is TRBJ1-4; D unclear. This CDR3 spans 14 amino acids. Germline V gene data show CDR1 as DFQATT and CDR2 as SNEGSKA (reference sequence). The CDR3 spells CSARDRGFNSPLFF. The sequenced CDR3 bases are TGCAGTGCTAGAGATAGAGGGTTTAATTCACCA.

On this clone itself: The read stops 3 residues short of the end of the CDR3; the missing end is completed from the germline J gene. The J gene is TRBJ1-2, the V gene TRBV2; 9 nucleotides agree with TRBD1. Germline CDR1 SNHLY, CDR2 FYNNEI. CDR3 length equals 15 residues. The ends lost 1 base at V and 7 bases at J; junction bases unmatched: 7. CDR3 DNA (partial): TGTGCCAGCAGTGAAGACAGGGGGCAAGTTCGTGGC. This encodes CASSEDRGQVRG. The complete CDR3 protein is CASSEDRGQVRGYTF.

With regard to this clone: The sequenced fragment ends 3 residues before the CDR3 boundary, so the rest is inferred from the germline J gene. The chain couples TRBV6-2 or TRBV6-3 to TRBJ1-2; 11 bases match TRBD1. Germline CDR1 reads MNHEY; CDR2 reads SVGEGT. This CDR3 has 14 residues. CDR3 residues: CASSRTGGAYDYTF. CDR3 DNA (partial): TGTGCCAGCAGCAGGACAGGGGGCGCGTACGAC.

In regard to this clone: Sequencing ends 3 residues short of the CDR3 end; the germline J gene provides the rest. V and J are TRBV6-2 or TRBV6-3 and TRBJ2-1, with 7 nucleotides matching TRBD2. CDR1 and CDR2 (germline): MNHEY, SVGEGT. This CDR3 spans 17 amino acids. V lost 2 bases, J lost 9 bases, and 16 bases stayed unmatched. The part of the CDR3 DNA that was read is TGTGCCAGCAGTTACCACCGGGCCGGACTAGATTTTGGTGAG. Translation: CASSYHRAGLDFGE. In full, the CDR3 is CASSYHRAGLDFGEQFF.

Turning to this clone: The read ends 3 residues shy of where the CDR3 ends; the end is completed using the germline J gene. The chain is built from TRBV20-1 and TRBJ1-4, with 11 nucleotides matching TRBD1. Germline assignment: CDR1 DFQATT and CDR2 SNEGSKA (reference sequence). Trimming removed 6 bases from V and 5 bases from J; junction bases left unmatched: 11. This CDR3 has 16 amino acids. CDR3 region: CSAGTGGSGSNEKLFF. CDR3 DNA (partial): TGCAGTGCCGGGACAGGGGGTTCGGGATCCAATGAAAAA.

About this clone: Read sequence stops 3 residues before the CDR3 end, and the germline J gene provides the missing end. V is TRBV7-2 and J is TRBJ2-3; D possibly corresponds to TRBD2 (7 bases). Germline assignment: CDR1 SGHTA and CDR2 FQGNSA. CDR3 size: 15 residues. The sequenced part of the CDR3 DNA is TGTGCCAGCAGCTTAGCGCGGGGGAGGGGGGAGACG. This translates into CASSLARGRGET. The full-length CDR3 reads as CASSLARGRGETQYF.

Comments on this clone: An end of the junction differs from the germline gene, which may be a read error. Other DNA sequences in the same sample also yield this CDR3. The CDR3 bases that were read are TGCAGTGCTAGACTCTACCAGGGGTCTTATGGA. Its protein product is CSARLYQGSYG. The complete CDR3 sequence is CSARLYQGSYGYTF. The rearrangement uses TRBV20-1 and TRBJ1-2; D perhaps matches TRBD1 (6 bases). The DNA ends 3 residues before the CDR3 does, and the rest of the CDR3 is filled in from the germline J gene. CDR3 size: 14 residues. Per germline, CDR1 DFQATT and CDR2 SNEGSKA (reference sequence).